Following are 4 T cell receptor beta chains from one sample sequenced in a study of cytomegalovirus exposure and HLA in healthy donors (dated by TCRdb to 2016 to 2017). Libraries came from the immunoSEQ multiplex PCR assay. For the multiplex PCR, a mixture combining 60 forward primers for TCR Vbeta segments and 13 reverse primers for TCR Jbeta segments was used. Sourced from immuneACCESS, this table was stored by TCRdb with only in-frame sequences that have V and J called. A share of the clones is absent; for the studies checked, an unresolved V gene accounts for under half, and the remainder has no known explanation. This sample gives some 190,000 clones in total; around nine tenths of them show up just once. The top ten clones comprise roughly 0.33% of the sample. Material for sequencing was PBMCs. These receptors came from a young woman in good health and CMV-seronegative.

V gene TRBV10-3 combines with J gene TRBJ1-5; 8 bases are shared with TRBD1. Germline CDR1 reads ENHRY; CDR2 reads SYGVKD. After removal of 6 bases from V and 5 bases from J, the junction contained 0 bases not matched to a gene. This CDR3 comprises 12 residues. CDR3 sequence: CAIRQGDQPQHF. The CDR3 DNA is TGTGCCATCAGACAGGGGGATCAGCCCCAGCATTTT.

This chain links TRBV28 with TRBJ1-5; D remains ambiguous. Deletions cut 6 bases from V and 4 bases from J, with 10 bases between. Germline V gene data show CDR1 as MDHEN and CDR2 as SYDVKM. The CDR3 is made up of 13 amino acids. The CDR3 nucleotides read TGTGCCAGCAGAATGTCAGAAAATCAGCCCCAGCATTTT. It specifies CASRMSENQPQHF.

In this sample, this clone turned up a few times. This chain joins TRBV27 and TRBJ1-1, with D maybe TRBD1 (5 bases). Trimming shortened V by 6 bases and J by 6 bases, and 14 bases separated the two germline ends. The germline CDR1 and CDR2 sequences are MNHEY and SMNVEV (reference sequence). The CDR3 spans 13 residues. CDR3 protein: CASRPRGGPEAFF. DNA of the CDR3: TGTGCCAGCAGACCTCGGGGGGGTCCTGAAGCTTTCTTT.

CDR3 nucleotide sequence: TGTGCCAGCAGTCCAAGGGCGGGAGGTCCCTACGAGCAGTACTTC. This gives the protein CASSPRAGGPYEQYF. The chain joins TRBV27 to TRBJ2-5; 8 positions match TRBD2. The J call may be faulty, since TRBJ2-7 better matches the DNA end. The length of the CDR3 is 15 residues. The germline gives CDR1 MNHEY, CDR2 SMNVEV (reference sequence).